These T cell receptor beta chains were read from a single sample in a study of shared clonotypes between healthy human individuals. TCRdb's table, derived via immunoSEQ multiplex PCR, lists solely in-frame clones and lacks some. The table includes more than 2 million clones, 95% detected once. Input material: naive CD4+ T cells sorted from blood. Every receptor here comes from a man aged 18 to 30 in good health. Both conserved end residues are part of each CDR3. Fields, in order: CDR3 protein, CDR3 DNA, J gene, V gene, clone size, D gene. The D gene is left open where the match is weak. Size values are once, few and many counts, or a class for expanded clones, and some rows have none.

cdr3_aa: CASAQGSARNKQFF; cdr3_nt: TGTGCCAGTGCTCAAGGGAGCGCCAGAAACAAGCAGTTCTTC; j_call: TRBJ2-1; v_call: TRBV19; clone_size: NA; d_call: NA
cdr3_aa: CASSVAGLAGGSSYNEQFF; cdr3_nt: TGTGCCAGCAGCGTGGCGGGACTAGCGGGGGGAAGCTCCTACAATGAGCAGTTCTTC; j_call: TRBJ2-1; v_call: TRBV9; clone_size: NA; d_call: TRBD2
cdr3_aa: CASSSLGKGGGTEAFF; cdr3_nt: TGCGCCAGCAGCTCACTCGGGAAGGGTGGGGGCACTGAAGCTTTCTTT; j_call: TRBJ1-1; v_call: TRBV5-1; clone_size: NA; d_call: NA
cdr3_aa: CASSYDRQGNTQYF; cdr3_nt: TGTGCCAGCAGTTATGACAGACAGGGAAATACGCAGTATTTT; j_call: TRBJ2-3; v_call: TRBV6-5; clone_size: NA; d_call: TRBD1
cdr3_aa: CASTWTGGSDTQYF; cdr3_nt: TGCGCCAGCACCTGGACAGGGGGCAGTGATACGCAGTATTTT; j_call: TRBJ2-3; v_call: TRBV5-1; clone_size: NA; d_call: TRBD1
cdr3_aa: CASSSGGGTGELFF; cdr3_nt: TGTGCCAGTAGTTCTGGCGGGGGCACCGGGGAGCTGTTTTTT; j_call: TRBJ2-2; v_call: TRBV19; clone_size: NA; d_call: TRBD2
cdr3_aa: CASSQRQDGEQYF; cdr3_nt: TGTGCCAGCTCACAGCGACAGGACGGGGAGCAGTACTTC; j_call: TRBJ2-7; v_call: TRBV18; clone_size: once; d_call: NA
cdr3_aa: CASSRGTAREAGELFF; cdr3_nt: TGTGCCAGCAGCCGCGGGACAGCCAGGGAAGCCGGGGAGCTGTTTTTT; j_call: TRBJ2-2; v_call: TRBV27; clone_size: NA; d_call: NA
cdr3_aa: CASSSPAKGTGNYEQYF; cdr3_nt: TGCGCCAGCAGCTCCCCAGCTAAAGGGACAGGGAACTACGAGCAGTACTTC; j_call: TRBJ2-7; v_call: TRBV5-1; clone_size: NA; d_call: TRBD1
cdr3_aa: CASSPQGQGNNEQFF; cdr3_nt: TGTGCCAGCTCACCACAGGGACAGGGAAACAATGAGCAGTTCTTC; j_call: TRBJ2-1; v_call: TRBV18; clone_size: NA; d_call: TRBD1
cdr3_aa: CASSLTAQTSGGPTDTQYF; cdr3_nt: TGTGCCAGCAGCTTAACGGCGCAGACTAGCGGGGGACCCACAGATACGCAGTATTTT; j_call: TRBJ2-3; v_call: TRBV7-3; clone_size: NA; d_call: TRBD2
cdr3_aa: CASSKGPTRKGTTYNSPLHF; cdr3_nt: TGTGCCAGCAGCAAAGGACCAACAAGGAAGGGAACGACCTATAATTCACCCCTCCACTTT; j_call: TRBJ1-6; v_call: TRBV21-1; clone_size: once; d_call: NA
cdr3_aa: CASSFSGANVLTF; cdr3_nt: TGTGCCAGCAGCTTTTCTGGGGCCAACGTCCTGACTTTC; j_call: TRBJ2-6; v_call: TRBV5-8; clone_size: NA; d_call: NA
cdr3_aa: CASSSHEQVGNQPQHF; cdr3_nt: TGTGCCAGCAGTTCCCATGAGCAGGTTGGCAATCAGCCCCAGCATTTT; j_call: TRBJ1-5; v_call: TRBV6-6; clone_size: NA; d_call: NA
cdr3_aa: CASSYPGLPDTQYF; cdr3_nt: TGTGCCAGCAGTTACCCGGGACTGCCAGATACGCAGTATTTT; j_call: TRBJ2-3; v_call: TRBV6-5; clone_size: NA; d_call: NA
cdr3_aa: CASSLWPNTGELFF; cdr3_nt: TGTGCCAGCAGCTTGTGGCCAAACACCGGGGAGCTGTTTTTT; j_call: TRBJ2-2; v_call: TRBV5-6; clone_size: NA; d_call: NA
cdr3_aa: CASSYRRSYEQYF; cdr3_nt: TGTGCCAGCAGCTACCGACGGTCCTACGAGCAGTACTTC; j_call: TRBJ2-7; v_call: TRBV7-2; clone_size: NA; d_call: NA
cdr3_aa: CASSYSTLAQYF; cdr3_nt: TGTGCCAGCAGTTACTCGACTCTCGCGCAGTACTTC; j_call: TRBJ2-7; v_call: TRBV6-6; clone_size: NA; d_call: NA
cdr3_aa: CASSFSGTDTQYF; cdr3_nt: TGTGCCAGCAGCTTTAGCGGCACAGATACGCAGTATTTT; j_call: TRBJ2-3; v_call: TRBV11-2; clone_size: once; d_call: NA
cdr3_aa: CASSLPQGNEQYF; cdr3_nt: TGTGCCAGCAGTTTACCGCAGGGCAACGAGCAGTACTTC; j_call: TRBJ2-7; v_call: TRBV28; clone_size: NA; d_call: NA
cdr3_aa: CASSPAWASGNTDTQYF; cdr3_nt: TGTGCCAGCAGCCCGGCCTGGGCTAGCGGTAACACAGATACGCAGTATTTT; j_call: TRBJ2-3; v_call: TRBV7-9; clone_size: NA; d_call: TRBD2
cdr3_aa: CASSENPDRSSPLHF; cdr3_nt: TGTGCCAGCAGCGAAAACCCGGACAGGTCTTCACCCCTCCACTTT; j_call: TRBJ1-6; v_call: TRBV6-5; clone_size: NA; d_call: TRBD1
cdr3_aa: CASSPFAGQDTQYF; cdr3_nt: TGCGCCAGCAGCCCTTTTGCGGGTCAAGATACGCAGTATTTT; j_call: TRBJ2-3; v_call: TRBV5-1; clone_size: once; d_call: NA
cdr3_aa: CASSVSRNTEAFF; cdr3_nt: TGCGCCAGCAGTGTATCCAGGAACACTGAAGCTTTCTTT; j_call: TRBJ1-1; v_call: TRBV10-1; clone_size: NA; d_call: NA
cdr3_aa: CASSYGGNSYEQYF; cdr3_nt: TGTGCCAGCAGTTACGGGGGAAACTCCTACGAGCAGTACTTC; j_call: TRBJ2-7; v_call: TRBV6-6; clone_size: NA; d_call: NA
cdr3_aa: CASSLTGLAGSYEQYF; cdr3_nt: TGTGCCAGCAGTTTGACGGGACTAGCGGGTTCCTACGAGCAGTACTTC; j_call: TRBJ2-7; v_call: TRBV6-5; clone_size: NA; d_call: TRBD2
cdr3_aa: CASSPSGSRTGELFF; cdr3_nt: TGTGCCAGCAGCCCTAGCGGGAGCCGCACCGGGGAGCTGTTTTTT; j_call: TRBJ2-2; v_call: TRBV7-8; clone_size: NA; d_call: TRBD2
cdr3_aa: CASTHGAGDSYEQYF; cdr3_nt: TGTGCCAGCACCCATGGGGCGGGAGACTCCTACGAGCAGTACTTC; j_call: TRBJ2-7; v_call: TRBV2; clone_size: NA; d_call: TRBD2
cdr3_aa: CASRDRGRETQYF; cdr3_nt: TGTGCCAGCAGGGACAGGGGTAGAGAGACCCAGTACTTC; j_call: TRBJ2-5; v_call: TRBV2; clone_size: NA; d_call: TRBD1
cdr3_aa: CASSQESSGGVSPYNEQFF; cdr3_nt: TGTGCCAGCAGCCAAGAGTCTAGCGGGGGGGTCAGCCCCTACAATGAGCAGTTCTTC; j_call: TRBJ2-1; v_call: TRBV14; clone_size: NA; d_call: TRBD2
cdr3_aa: CASSSQGENSPLHF; cdr3_nt: TGCGCCAGCAGCTCACAGGGGGAAAATTCACCCCTCCACTTT; j_call: TRBJ1-6; v_call: TRBV5-1; clone_size: NA; d_call: TRBD1
cdr3_aa: CASSLVAGNHGYTF; cdr3_nt: TGCGCCAGCAGCTTGGTTGCAGGGAACCATGGCTACACCTTC; j_call: TRBJ1-2; v_call: TRBV5-1; clone_size: NA; d_call: NA
cdr3_aa: CASSLVQGVHEQYF; cdr3_nt: TGCGCCAGCAGCTTGGTTCAGGGGGTCCACGAGCAGTACTTC; j_call: TRBJ2-7; v_call: TRBV5-1; clone_size: NA; d_call: TRBD1
cdr3_aa: CASSPGGSGSPLHF; cdr3_nt: TGTGCCAGCAGCCCTGGAGGGTCGGGATCACCCCTCCACTTT; j_call: TRBJ1-6; v_call: TRBV5-4; clone_size: few; d_call: NA
cdr3_aa: CASSMAGGYPNEQFF; cdr3_nt: TGTGCCAGTAGTATGGCAGGGGGCTACCCAAATGAGCAGTTCTTC; j_call: TRBJ2-1; v_call: TRBV19; clone_size: NA; d_call: TRBD1
cdr3_aa: CSVLGGGETQYF; cdr3_nt: TGCAGCGTTCTGGGGGGTGGAGAGACCCAGTACTTC; j_call: TRBJ2-5; v_call: TRBV29-1; clone_size: NA; d_call: NA
cdr3_aa: CAWSPTGDGYTF; cdr3_nt: TGTGCCTGGAGTCCTACAGGGGATGGCTACACCTTC; j_call: TRBJ1-2; v_call: TRBV30; clone_size: NA; d_call: TRBD1
cdr3_aa: CASSFTYSNRQTNSPLHF; cdr3_nt: TGTGCCAGCAGCTTTACCTATAGCAACCGGCAGACTAATTCACCCCTCCACTTT; j_call: TRBJ1-6; v_call: TRBV5-4; clone_size: NA; d_call: NA
cdr3_aa: CASSGLGEGLFF; cdr3_nt: TGCGCCAGCAGTGGCCTAGGAGAGGGATTGTTCTTC; j_call: TRBJ2-1; v_call: TRBV10-1; clone_size: NA; d_call: NA
cdr3_aa: CASSQGATSIYEQYF; cdr3_nt: TGCGCCAGCAGCCAAGGCGCCACCTCGATCTACGAGCAGTACTTC; j_call: TRBJ2-7; v_call: TRBV4-1; clone_size: NA; d_call: NA
cdr3_aa: CASSASPQPQHF; cdr3_nt: TGTGCCAGCAGCGCCAGTCCCCAGCCCCAGCATTTT; j_call: TRBJ1-5; v_call: TRBV2; clone_size: few; d_call: NA
cdr3_aa: CASSTSRLGSYEQYF; cdr3_nt: TGTGCCAGCAGTACGTCCCGACTAGGCTCCTACGAGCAGTACTTC; j_call: TRBJ2-7; v_call: TRBV6-1; clone_size: NA; d_call: NA
cdr3_aa: CASSYSPGLARAMDF; cdr3_nt: TGTGCCAGCAGTTACTCCCCAGGACTAGCGAGGGCTATGGATTTT; j_call: TRBJ2-3; v_call: TRBV6-6; clone_size: NA; d_call: TRBD2
cdr3_aa: CASSLFPYEQYF; cdr3_nt: TGTGCCAGCTCCCTGTTCCCCTACGAGCAGTACTTC; j_call: TRBJ2-7; v_call: TRBV11-2; clone_size: NA; d_call: NA
cdr3_aa: CASSYYNSRVTDTQYF; cdr3_nt: TGTGCCAGCAGTTACTACAACTCCCGGGTGACAGATACGCAGTATTTT; j_call: TRBJ2-3; v_call: TRBV6-5; clone_size: NA; d_call: NA
cdr3_aa: CASSWGQVDNSPLHF; cdr3_nt: TGTGCCAGCAGCTGGGGACAGGTCGATAATTCACCCCTCCACTTT; j_call: TRBJ1-6; v_call: TRBV5-6; clone_size: NA; d_call: TRBD1
cdr3_aa: CAWSVLDGNTIYF; cdr3_nt: TGTGCCTGGAGTGTACTCGATGGAAACACCATATATTTT; j_call: TRBJ1-3; v_call: TRBV30; clone_size: few; d_call: NA
cdr3_aa: CASSETGGRGEQFF; cdr3_nt: TGTGCCAGCAGTGAAACGGGGGGGCGGGGTGAGCAGTTCTTC; j_call: TRBJ2-1; v_call: TRBV6-4; clone_size: once; d_call: TRBD2
cdr3_aa: CASSERDTGELFF; cdr3_nt: TGTGCCAGCAGTGAAAGAGATACCGGGGAGCTGTTTTTT; j_call: TRBJ2-2; v_call: TRBV6-1; clone_size: once; d_call: NA
cdr3_aa: CASSFGTSGSSDEQFF; cdr3_nt: TGTGCCAGCAGCTTTGGGACTAGCGGGAGCTCAGATGAGCAGTTCTTC; j_call: TRBJ2-1; v_call: TRBV9; clone_size: NA; d_call: TRBD2
cdr3_aa: CAISASLTGTDTQYF; cdr3_nt: TGTGCCATCAGTGCCTCCTTAACAGGGACAGATACGCAGTATTTT; j_call: TRBJ2-3; v_call: TRBV10-3; clone_size: NA; d_call: NA
cdr3_aa: CASSSRGGPPLHF; cdr3_nt: TGTGCCAGCAGCTCCCGGGGGGGTCCACCCCTCCACTTT; j_call: TRBJ1-6; v_call: TRBV5-4; clone_size: NA; d_call: NA
cdr3_aa: CSFRQGGDTQYF; cdr3_nt: TGCAGCTTTAGACAGGGGGGTGATACGCAGTATTTT; j_call: TRBJ2-3; v_call: TRBV29-1; clone_size: NA; d_call: TRBD1
cdr3_aa: CASSPLRGVRQPQHF; cdr3_nt: TGCGCCAGCAGCCCACTCCGGGGGGTGCGTCAGCCCCAGCATTTT; j_call: TRBJ1-5; v_call: TRBV4-1; clone_size: NA; d_call: NA
cdr3_aa: CASSLLRGLDDFF; cdr3_nt: TGTGCCAGCAGTTTACTCCGGGGGCTCGATGATTTCTTT; j_call: TRBJ1-1; v_call: TRBV28; clone_size: NA; d_call: NA
cdr3_aa: CATRAEGRGTDTQYF; cdr3_nt: TGTGCCACCCGAGCCGAGGGCCGGGGAACAGATACGCAGTATTTT; j_call: TRBJ2-3; v_call: TRBV10-3; clone_size: NA; d_call: NA
cdr3_aa: CASTPPGQGPHEQYF; cdr3_nt: TGTGCCAGCACCCCCCCCGGACAGGGGCCCCACGAGCAGTACTTC; j_call: TRBJ2-7; v_call: TRBV6-6; clone_size: NA; d_call: TRBD1
cdr3_aa: CASSSTGARGNTEAFF; cdr3_nt: TGTGCCAGCAGTTCTACAGGGGCTCGCGGGAACACTGAAGCTTTCTTT; j_call: TRBJ1-1; v_call: TRBV6-5; clone_size: NA; d_call: TRBD1
cdr3_aa: CASSADPDSYEQYF; cdr3_nt: TGTGCCAGCAGCGCGGACCCTGACAGCTACGAGCAGTACTTC; j_call: TRBJ2-7; v_call: TRBV9; clone_size: NA; d_call: NA